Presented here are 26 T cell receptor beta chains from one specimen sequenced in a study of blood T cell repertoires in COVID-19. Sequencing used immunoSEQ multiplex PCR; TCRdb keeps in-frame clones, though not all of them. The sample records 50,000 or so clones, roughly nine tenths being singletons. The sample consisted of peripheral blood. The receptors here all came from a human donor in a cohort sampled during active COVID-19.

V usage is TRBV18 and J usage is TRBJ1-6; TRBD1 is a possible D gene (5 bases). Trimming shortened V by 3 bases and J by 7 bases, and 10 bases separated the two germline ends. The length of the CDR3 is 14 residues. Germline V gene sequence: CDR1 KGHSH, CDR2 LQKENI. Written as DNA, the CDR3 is TGTGCCAGCTCACCGGCAGGGCAGAATTCACCCCTCCACTTT. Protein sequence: CASSPAGQNSPLHF.

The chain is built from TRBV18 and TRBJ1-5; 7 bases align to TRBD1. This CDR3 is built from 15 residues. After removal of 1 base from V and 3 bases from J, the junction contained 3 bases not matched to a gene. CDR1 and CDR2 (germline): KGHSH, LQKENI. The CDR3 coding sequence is TGTGCCAGCTCACCACAGGGGGCAGCCAATCAGCCCCAGCATTTT. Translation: CASSPQGAANQPQHF.

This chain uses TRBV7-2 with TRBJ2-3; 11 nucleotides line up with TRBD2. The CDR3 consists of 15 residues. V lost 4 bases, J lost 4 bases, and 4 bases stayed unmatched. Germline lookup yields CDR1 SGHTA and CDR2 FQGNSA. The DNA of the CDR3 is TGTGCCAGCAGCTCTGGGACTAGCGGCCCAGATACGCAGTATTTT. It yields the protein CASSSGTSGPDTQYF.

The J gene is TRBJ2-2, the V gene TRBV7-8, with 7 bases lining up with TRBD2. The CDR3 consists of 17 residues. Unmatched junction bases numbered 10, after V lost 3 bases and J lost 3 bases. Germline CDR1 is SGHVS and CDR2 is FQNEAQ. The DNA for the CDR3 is TGTGCCAGCAGCTTTCTTTTTGGCGGGAGCGACACCGGGGAGCTGTTTTTT. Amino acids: CASSFLFGGSDTGELFF.

The CDR3, as DNA: TGTGCCAGCTCATCTCAAAGCGAACCTAATGAAAAACTGTTTTTT. Protein: CASSSQSEPNEKLFF. The gene calls are TRBV18 and TRBJ1-4; D is ambiguous. CDR1 and CDR2 (germline): KGHSH, LQKENI. The V and J ends lost 5 bases and 3 bases respectively, with 13 bases between them. This CDR3 region has 15 residues.

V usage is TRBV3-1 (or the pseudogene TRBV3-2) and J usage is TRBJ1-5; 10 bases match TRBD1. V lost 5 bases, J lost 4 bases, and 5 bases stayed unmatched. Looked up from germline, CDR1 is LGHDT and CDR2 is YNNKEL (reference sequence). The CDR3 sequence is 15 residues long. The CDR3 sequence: CASSKGTGENQPQHF. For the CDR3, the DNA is TGTGCCAGCAGCAAAGGGACAGGGGAGAATCAGCCCCAGCATTTT.

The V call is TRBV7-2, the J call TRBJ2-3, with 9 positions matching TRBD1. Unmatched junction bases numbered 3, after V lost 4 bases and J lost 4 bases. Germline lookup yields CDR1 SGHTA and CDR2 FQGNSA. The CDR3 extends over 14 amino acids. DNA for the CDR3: TGTGCCAGCAGCTCCGGGACAGGGTCAGATACGCAGTATTTT. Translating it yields CASSSGTGSDTQYF.

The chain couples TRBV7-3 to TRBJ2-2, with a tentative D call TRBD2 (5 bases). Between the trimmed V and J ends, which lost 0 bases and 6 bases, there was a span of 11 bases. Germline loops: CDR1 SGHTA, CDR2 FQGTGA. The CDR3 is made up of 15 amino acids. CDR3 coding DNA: TGTGCCAGCAGCTTAACGGAGAGAGGGCCCGGGGAGCTGTTTTTT. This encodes CASSLTERGPGELFF.

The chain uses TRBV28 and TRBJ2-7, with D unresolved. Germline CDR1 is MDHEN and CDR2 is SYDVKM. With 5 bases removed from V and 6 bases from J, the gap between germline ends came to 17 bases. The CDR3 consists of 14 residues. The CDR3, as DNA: TGTGCCAGCAGTCCCCGGCCCACGAGGAGCGAGCAGTACGTC. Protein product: CASSPRPTRSEQYV.

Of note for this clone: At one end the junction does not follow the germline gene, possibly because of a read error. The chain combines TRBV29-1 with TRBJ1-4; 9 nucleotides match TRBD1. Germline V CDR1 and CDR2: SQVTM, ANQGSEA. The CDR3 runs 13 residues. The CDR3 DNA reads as TGCAGCGTTAAAGACAGGGGGAATGAAAAACTGTTTTTT. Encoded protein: CSVKDRGNEKLFF.

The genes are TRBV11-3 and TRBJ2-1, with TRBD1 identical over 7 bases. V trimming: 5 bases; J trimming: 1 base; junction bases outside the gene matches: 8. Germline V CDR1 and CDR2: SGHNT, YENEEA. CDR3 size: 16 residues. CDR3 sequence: CASSQRTGPSYNEQFF. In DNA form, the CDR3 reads TGTGCCAGCAGCCAGCGGACAGGTCCGTCCTACAATGAGCAGTTCTTC.

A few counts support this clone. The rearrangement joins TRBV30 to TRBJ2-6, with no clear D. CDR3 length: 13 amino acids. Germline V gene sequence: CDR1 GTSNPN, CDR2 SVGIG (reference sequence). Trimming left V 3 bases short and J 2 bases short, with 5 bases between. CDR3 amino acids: CAWRRAGANVLTF. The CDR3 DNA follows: TGTGCCTGGAGACGGGCTGGGGCCAACGTCCTGACTTTC.

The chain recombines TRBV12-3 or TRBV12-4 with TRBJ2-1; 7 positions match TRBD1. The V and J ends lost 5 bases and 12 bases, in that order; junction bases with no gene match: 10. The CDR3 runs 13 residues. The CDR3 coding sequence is TGTGCCAGCAGTCTACTCCAACAGGGGTCGCAGTTCTTC. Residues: CASSLLQQGSQFF.

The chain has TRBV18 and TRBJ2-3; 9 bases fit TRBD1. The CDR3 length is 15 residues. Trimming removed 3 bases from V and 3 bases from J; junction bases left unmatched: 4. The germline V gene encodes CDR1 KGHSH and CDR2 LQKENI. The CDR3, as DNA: TGTGCCAGCTCACCCCGACAGGGGGTAACAGATACGCAGTATTTT. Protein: CASSPRQGVTDTQYF.

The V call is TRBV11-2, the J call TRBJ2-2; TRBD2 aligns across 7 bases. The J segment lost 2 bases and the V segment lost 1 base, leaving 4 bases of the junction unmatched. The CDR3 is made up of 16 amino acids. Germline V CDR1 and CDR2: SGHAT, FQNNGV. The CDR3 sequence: CASSLAGGLNTGELFF. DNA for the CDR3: TGTGCCAGCAGCTTAGCGGGAGGACTAAACACCGGGGAGCTGTTTTTT.

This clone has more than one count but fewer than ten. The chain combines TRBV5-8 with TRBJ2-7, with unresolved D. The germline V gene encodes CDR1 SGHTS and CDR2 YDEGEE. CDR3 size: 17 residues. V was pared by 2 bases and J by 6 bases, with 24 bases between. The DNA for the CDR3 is TGTGCCAGCAGCTTCGTTGGTTCCGCGGAAGTTAAAGGCGAGCAGTACGTC. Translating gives CASSFVGSAEVKGEQYV.

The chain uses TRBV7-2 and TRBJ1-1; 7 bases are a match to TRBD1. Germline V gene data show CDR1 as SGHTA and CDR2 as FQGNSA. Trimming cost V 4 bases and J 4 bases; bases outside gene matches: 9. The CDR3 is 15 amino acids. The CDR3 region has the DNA TGTGCCAGCAGCTCCGTACTAACAGGGGCCACTGAAGCTTTCTTT. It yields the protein CASSSVLTGATEAFF.

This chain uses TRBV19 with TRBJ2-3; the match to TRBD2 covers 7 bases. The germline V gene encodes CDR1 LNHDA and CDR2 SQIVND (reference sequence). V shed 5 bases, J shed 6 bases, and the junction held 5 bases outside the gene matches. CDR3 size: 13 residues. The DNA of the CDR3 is TGTGCCAGTAGTTACGGACTAGAGGATACGCAGTATTTT. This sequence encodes CASSYGLEDTQYF.

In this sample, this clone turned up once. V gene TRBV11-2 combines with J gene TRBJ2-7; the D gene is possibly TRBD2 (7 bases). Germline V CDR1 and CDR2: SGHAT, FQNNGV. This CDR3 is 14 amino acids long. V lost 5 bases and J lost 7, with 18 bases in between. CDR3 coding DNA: TGTGCCAGCAGCATGAGTGAGGGAGGGGGGGAGCAGTACGTC. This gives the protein CASSMSEGGGEQYV.

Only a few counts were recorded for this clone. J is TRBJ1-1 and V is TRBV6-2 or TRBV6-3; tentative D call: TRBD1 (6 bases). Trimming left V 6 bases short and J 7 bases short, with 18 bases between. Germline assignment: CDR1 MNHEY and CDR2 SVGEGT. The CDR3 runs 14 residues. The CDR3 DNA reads TGTGCCAGCAGCCGCATTAGGGGGAGTGGTGAAGCTTTCTTT. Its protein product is CASSRIRGSGEAFF.

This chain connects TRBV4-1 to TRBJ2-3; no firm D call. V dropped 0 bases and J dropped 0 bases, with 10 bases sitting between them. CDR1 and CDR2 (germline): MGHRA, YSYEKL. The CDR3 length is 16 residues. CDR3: CASSQDQRGSTDTQYF. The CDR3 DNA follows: TGCGCCAGCAGCCAAGATCAGCGTGGCAGCACAGATACGCAGTATTTT.

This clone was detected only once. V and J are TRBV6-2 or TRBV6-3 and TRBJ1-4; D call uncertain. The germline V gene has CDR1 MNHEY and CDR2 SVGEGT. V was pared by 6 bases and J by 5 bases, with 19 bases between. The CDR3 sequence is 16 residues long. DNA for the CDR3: TGTGCCAGCAGCCCCGGCTATCAGACGGGGAATGAAAAACTGTTTTTT. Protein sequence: CASSPGYQTGNEKLFF.

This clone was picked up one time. The CDR3 DNA reads TGTGCCAGCAGCCAAGATCCGGGACAGCCCTCTCGAAGAAACACCATATATTTT. As protein: CASSQDPGQPSRRNTIYF. The chain employs TRBV3-1 (or the pseudogene TRBV3-2) and TRBJ1-3, with 7 bases identical to TRBD1. CDR1 and CDR2 from the germline V gene are LGHDT and YNNKEL (reference sequence). V dropped 0 bases and J dropped 5; count of bases not matched to a gene: 13. The CDR3 consists of 18 residues.

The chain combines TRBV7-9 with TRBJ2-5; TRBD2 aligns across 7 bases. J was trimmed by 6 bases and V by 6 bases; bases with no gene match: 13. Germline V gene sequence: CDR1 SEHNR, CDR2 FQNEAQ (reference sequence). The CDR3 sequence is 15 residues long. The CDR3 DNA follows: TGTGCCAGCAGTGCGGGGAGGCGGGAGAGAAAGACCCAGTACTTC. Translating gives CASSAGRRERKTQYF.

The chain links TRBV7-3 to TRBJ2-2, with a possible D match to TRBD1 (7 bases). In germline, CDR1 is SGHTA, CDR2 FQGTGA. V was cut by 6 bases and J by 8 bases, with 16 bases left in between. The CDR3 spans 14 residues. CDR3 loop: CASRPRQGGGELFF. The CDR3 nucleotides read TGTGCCAGCAGACCTCGACAGGGAGGAGGGGAGCTGTTTTTT. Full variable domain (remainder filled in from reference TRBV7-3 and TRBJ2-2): GAGVSQTPSNKVTEKGKYVELRCDPISGHTALYWYRQSLGQGPEFLIYFQGTGAADDSGLPNDRFFAVRPEGSVSTLKIQRTERGDSAVYLCASRPRQGGGELFFGEGSRLTVL.

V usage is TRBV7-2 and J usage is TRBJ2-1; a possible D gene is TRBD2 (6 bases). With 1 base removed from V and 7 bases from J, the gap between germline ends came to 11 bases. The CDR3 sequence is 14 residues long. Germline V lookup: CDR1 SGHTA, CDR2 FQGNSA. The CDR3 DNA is TGTGCCAGCAGCTTAGGTCTAGCGTGGAATGAGCAGTTCTTC. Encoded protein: CASSLGLAWNEQFF.